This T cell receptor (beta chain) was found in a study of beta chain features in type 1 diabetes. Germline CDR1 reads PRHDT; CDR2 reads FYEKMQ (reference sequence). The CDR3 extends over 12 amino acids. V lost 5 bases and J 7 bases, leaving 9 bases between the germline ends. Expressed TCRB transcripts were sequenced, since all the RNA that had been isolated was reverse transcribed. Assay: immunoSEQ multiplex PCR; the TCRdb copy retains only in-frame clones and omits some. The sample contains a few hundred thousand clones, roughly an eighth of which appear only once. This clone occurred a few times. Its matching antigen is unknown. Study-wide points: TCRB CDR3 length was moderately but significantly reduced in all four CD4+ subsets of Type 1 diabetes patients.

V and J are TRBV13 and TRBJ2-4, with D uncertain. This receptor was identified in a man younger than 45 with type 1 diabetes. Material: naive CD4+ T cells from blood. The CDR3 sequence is CASSVQWNIQYF. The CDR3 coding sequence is TGTGCCAGCAGCGTCCAGTGGAACATTCAGTACTTC.